The 3 T cell receptor beta chains reported below all come from one sample, sequenced in a study of blood T cell repertoires in COVID-19. TCRdb's copy holds only in-frame clones and misses some; the assay was immunoSEQ multiplex PCR. This table has about 230,000 clones, 86% appearing once. Sequenced material: PBMCs or T cells enriched from blood (not recorded which). The receptors derive from a woman aged 50 to 60 in a cohort exposed to, infected with or recovered from COVID-19 (not recorded which).

This clone turned up a few times. CDR3 coding DNA: TGTGCCAGCAGCTTACGACAGGGTAGTGGAAACACCATATATTTT. Translation gives CASSLRQGSGNTIYF. The genes are TRBV11-2 and TRBJ1-3; TRBD1 matches 7 bases. The CDR3 covers 15 residues. Germline CDR1 is SGHAT and CDR2 is FQNNGV. J lost 3 bases, V lost 2 bases, and 4 bases had no gene match.

Written as DNA, the CDR3 is TGTGCCAGCAGCGTAGGACTGGGTGGAAACACCATATATTTT. This translates into CASSVGLGGNTIYF. This sequence joins TRBV9 and TRBJ1-3, with D uncertain. CDR1 and CDR2 from the germline V gene are SGDLS and YYNGEE. The CDR3 extends over 14 amino acids. V lost 0 bases and J 3 bases, leaving 7 bases between the germline ends.

CDR3 in amino acids: CASSRITSGQFISGNTIYF. The CDR3 DNA follows: TGTGCCAGCAGCAGGATTACATCGGGACAGTTCATCTCTGGAAACACCATATATTTT. The chain combines TRBV27 with TRBJ1-3; the match to TRBD1 covers 7 bases. V was pared by 6 bases and J by 0 bases, with 17 bases of the junction left unmatched. This CDR3 spans 19 amino acids. Germline V gene data show CDR1 as MNHEY and CDR2 as SMNVEV (reference sequence).